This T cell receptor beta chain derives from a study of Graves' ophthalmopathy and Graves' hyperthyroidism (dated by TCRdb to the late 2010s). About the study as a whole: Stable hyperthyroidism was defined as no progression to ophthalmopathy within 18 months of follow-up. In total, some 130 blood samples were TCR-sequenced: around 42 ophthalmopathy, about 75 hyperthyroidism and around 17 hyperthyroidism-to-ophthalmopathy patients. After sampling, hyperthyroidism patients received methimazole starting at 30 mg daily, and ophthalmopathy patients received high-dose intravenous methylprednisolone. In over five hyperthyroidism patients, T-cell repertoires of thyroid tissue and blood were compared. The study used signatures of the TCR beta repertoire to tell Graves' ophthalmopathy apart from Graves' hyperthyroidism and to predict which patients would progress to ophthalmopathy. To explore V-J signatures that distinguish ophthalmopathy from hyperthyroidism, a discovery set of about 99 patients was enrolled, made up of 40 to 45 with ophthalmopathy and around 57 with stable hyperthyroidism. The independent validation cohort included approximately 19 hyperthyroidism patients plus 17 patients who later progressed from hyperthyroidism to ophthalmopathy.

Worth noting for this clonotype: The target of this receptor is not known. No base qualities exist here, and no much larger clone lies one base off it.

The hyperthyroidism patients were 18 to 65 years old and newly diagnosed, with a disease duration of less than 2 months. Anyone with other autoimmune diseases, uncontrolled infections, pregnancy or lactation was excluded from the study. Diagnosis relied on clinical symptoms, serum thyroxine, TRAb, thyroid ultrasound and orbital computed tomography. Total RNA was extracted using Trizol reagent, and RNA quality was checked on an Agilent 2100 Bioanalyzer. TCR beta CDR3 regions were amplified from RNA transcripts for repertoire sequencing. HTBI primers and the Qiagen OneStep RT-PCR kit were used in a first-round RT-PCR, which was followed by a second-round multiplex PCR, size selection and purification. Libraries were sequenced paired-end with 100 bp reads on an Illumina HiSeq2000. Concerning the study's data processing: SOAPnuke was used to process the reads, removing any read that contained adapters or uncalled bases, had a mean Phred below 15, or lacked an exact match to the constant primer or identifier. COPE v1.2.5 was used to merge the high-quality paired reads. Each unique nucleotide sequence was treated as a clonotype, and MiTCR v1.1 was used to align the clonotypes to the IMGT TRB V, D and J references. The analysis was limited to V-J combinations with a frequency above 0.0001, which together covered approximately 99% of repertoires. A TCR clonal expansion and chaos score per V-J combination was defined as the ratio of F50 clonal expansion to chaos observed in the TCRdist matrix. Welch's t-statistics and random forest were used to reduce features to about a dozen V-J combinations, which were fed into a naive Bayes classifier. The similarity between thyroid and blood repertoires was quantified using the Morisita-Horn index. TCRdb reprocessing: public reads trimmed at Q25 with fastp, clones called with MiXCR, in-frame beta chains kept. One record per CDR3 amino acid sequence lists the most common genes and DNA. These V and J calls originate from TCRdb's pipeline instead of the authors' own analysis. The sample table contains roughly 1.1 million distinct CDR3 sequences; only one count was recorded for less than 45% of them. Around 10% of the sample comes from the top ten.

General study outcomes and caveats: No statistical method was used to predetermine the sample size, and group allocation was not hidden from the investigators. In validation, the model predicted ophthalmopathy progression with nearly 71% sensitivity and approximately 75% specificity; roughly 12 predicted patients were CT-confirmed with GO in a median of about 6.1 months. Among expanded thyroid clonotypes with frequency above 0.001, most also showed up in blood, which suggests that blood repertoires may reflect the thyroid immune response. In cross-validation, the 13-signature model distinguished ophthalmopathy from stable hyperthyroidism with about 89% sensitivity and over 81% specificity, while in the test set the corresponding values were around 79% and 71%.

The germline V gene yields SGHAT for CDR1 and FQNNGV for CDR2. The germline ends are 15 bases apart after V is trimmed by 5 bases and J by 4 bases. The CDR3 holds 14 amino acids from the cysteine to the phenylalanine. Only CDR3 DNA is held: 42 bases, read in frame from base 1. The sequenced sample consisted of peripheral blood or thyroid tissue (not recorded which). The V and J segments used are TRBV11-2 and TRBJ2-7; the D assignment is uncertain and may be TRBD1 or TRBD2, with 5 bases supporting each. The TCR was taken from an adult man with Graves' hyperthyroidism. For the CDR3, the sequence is CASSERGRRYEQYF. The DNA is TGTGCCAGCAGCGAAAGGGGACGCCGGTACGAGCAGTACTTC.